Listed below are T cell receptor beta chains from one sample, sequenced in a study of human T cells and chemical hapten exposure. TCRdb ran MiXCR on the RACE reads and lists one entry per CDR3 protein. The sample yields some 100,000 distinct CDR3 sequences, over 7.5% seen once. Sample: whole blood, taken in connection with sensitization to the hapten diphenylcyclopropenone (DPC). The receptor set was obtained from a woman between 35 and 50 years old with alopecia areata. Some clones in this sample may be carry-over from other donors' samples. Each CDR3 is given with its conserved first and last residue. A D gene is named only where the DNA matches it firmly. Rows give clone size only sometimes, using once, few, many, or a class for an expanded clone.

J gene | D gene | clone size | V gene | CDR3 DNA | CDR3 protein
TRBJ2-3 | TRBD1 | many | TRBV20-1 | TGCAGTGCTAGAGGAGGGACAGGGGGCTCAGATACGCAGTATTTT | CSARGGTGGSDTQYF
TRBJ2-3 | TRBD2 | few | TRBV7-2 | TGTGCCAGCAGCCAGACTAGCGGGAGGTCAGATACGCAGTATTTT | CASSQTSGRSDTQYF
TRBJ1-6 | TRBD1 | - | TRBV4-3 | TGCGCCAGCAGCCAAGAAGGACAGGGGGCTTATTCACCCCTCCACTTT | CASSQEGQGAYSPLHF
TRBJ1-6 | - | few | TRBV3-1 | TGTGCCAGCAGCCAAGGTCCCAGGAATTCACCCCTCCACTTT | CASSQGPRNSPLHF
TRBJ2-3 | TRBD2 | - | TRBV30 | TGTGCCTGGACTAGCGGGAACACAGATACGCAGTATTTT | CAWTSGNTDTQYF
TRBJ1-2 | TRBD1 | - | TRBV20-1 | TGCAGTGCTCTTACCCGACAGGGCAACTATGGCTACACCTTC | CSALTRQGNYGYTF
TRBJ1-4 | - | many | TRBV29-1 | TGCAGCGTTGACTGGGACGGTGAAAAACTGTTTTTT | CSVDWDGEKLFF
TRBJ1-5 | - | few | TRBV28 | TGTTCGTCGGGGGGATATAATCAGCCCCAGCATTTT | CSSGGYNQPQHF
TRBJ1-1 | - | few | TRBV20-1 | TGCAGTGCTAGAGATACGGGGGCGCTCACTGAAGCTTTCTTT | CSARDTGALTEAFF
TRBJ2-3 | - | many | TRBV7-2 | TGTGCCAGCAGCTTAGGACTAGAAGTGGATACGCAGTATTTT | CASSLGLEVDTQYF
TRBJ2-2 | TRBD2 | - | TRBV9 | TGTGCCAGCAGCGTATCCAGCGGGACCGACGGGGAGCTGTTTTTT | CASSVSSGTDGELFF
TRBJ2-1 | TRBD2 | many | TRBV7-8 | TGTGCCAGCAGCTACTACCTAGCGGGAGGGCCAGGTTCCTATGAGCAGTTCTTC | CASSYYLAGGPGSYEQFF
TRBJ2-7 | - | many | TRBV28 | TGTGCCAGCAGTGGGGGGCGGAGCGGTTACGAGCAGTACTTC | CASSGGRSGYEQYF
TRBJ2-7 | - | few | TRBV28 | TGTGCCAGCCGACAGGCCTACGAGCAGTACTTC | CASRQAYEQYF
TRBJ1-4 | - | many | TRBV20-1 | TGCAGTGCTAGAGATCTCTTGCAGGGGTGGGAAAAACTGTTTTTT | CSARDLLQGWEKLFF
TRBJ2-6 | TRBD1 | few | TRBV20-1 | TGCAGTGCTAGGGGACAGGGCCGTTCTGGGGCCAACGTCCTGACTTTC | CSARGQGRSGANVLTF
TRBJ1-6 | TRBD1 | many | TRBV6-4 | TGTGCCAGCTGGACAGGGGATAATTCACCCCTCCACTTT | CASWTGDNSPLHF
TRBJ2-5 | TRBD2 | - | TRBV7-8 | TGTGCCAGCAGCCTAATAGCGGGAGGGCAAGAGACCCAGTACTTC | CASSLIAGGQETQYF
TRBJ2-7 | - | - | TRBV6-2/TRBV6-3 | TGTGCCAGCATGGGCAGCGGAACACCCTACGAGCAGTACTTC | CASMGSGTPYEQYF
TRBJ2-7 | TRBD2 | many | TRBV12-3/TRBV12-4 | TGTGCCAGCAGTTTAGCGGCTAGCGGGGCCTACGAGCAGTACTTC | CASSLAASGAYEQYF
TRBJ2-3 | - | many | TRBV5-4 | TGTGCCAGCAGCTTGGGAAGTGGGAGCTCGACAGATACGCAGTATTTT | CASSLGSGSSTDTQYF
TRBJ1-5 | - | few | TRBV4-2 | TGTGCCAGCAGCCTTACAGGACCCGCTCTTGGGGGTACGTTTAGTAGCAATCAGCCCCAGCATTTT | CASSLTGPALGGTFSSNQPQHF
TRBJ2-4 | - | few | TRBV28 | TGTGCCAGCAGCCCAAAGGGATATAAAGCCAAAAACATTCAGTACTTC | CASSPKGYKAKNIQYF
TRBJ2-2 | - | few | TRBV29-1 | TGCAGCGTTGAGGACCAGACCGGGGAGCTGTTTTTT | CSVEDQTGELFF
TRBJ1-2 | - | few | TRBV28 | TGTGCCAGCAGTATTACAGGGTCCTATGGCTACACCTTC | CASSITGSYGYTF
TRBJ1-3 | - | many | TRBV6-6 | TGTGCCAGCAGTTACGGGGGAGCTGGAAACACCATATATTTT | CASSYGGAGNTIYF
TRBJ2-2 | TRBD2 | many | TRBV3-1 | TGTGCCAGCAGCCCGGGACTAGGCGAAGGCGGGGAGCTGTTTTTT | CASSPGLGEGGELFF
TRBJ2-7 | - | many | TRBV7-2 | TGTGCCAGCAGCTTAGACAGGGACTCCTACGAGCAGTACTTC | CASSLDRDSYEQYF
TRBJ2-5 | - | - | TRBV7-2 | TGTGCCAGCAGCCCCGCCAGACAAGAGACCCAGTACTTC | CASSPARQETQYF
TRBJ2-1 | - | - | TRBV7-2 | TGTGCCAGCAGCTCCGGCAATGAGCAGTTCTTC | CASSSGNEQFF
TRBJ2-3 | - | - | TRBV19 | TGTGCCAGTAGTATACAGACAGGATACACAGATACGCAGTATTTT | CASSIQTGYTDTQYF
TRBJ2-5 | - | few | TRBV11-2 | TGTGCCAGCAGCCCGAACTACCAAGAGACCCAGTACTTC | CASSPNYQETQYF
TRBJ2-7 | - | few | TRBV4-2 | TGTGCCAGCAGCCAGGGCGGCTCCTCCTACGAGCAGTACTTC | CASSQGGSSYEQYF
TRBJ2-3 | - | - | TRBV7-2 | TGTGCCAGCACCCCCTCGGGGAACACAGATACGCAGTATTTT | CASTPSGNTDTQYF
TRBJ2-1 | - | many | TRBV20-1 | TGCAGTGCTAGAGCACAGGGAGACGAGCAGTTCTTC | CSARAQGDEQFF
TRBJ2-1 | TRBD2 | few | TRBV20-1 | TGCAGTGCTGTGGGGACTAGCGGGTGGAATGAGCAGTTCTTC | CSAVGTSGWNEQFF
TRBJ2-7 | TRBD2 | many | TRBV2 | TGTGCCAGCAGAGCGCGTTGGGGGGGTACCTACGAGCAGTACTTC | CASRARWGGTYEQYF
TRBJ2-7 | - | few | TRBV18 | TGTGCCAGCTCACCACCCTCTAGCACCAACATGTACGAGCAGTACTTC | CASSPPSSTNMYEQYF
TRBJ2-5 | - | few | TRBV20-1 | TGCAGTGCTAGTACCCCTCTCCAGCGCAGCCAAGAGACCCAGTACTTC | CSASTPLQRSQETQYF
TRBJ2-2 | - | few | TRBV9 | TGTGCCAGCAGCCCTTACTGGGGCGGGGAGCTGTTTTTT | CASSPYWGGELFF
TRBJ2-2 | TRBD2 | - | TRBV28 | TGTGCCAGCAGTTCACCGACTAGCGGGAGTTTGGAGCTGTTTTTT | CASSSPTSGSLELFF
TRBJ2-4 | - | - | TRBV5-1 | TGCGCCAGCAGCTTGGGGGGAGGTTTAGCCAAAAACATTCAGTACTTC | CASSLGGGLAKNIQYF
TRBJ2-7 | TRBD1 | few | TRBV6-5 | TGTGCCAGCAGTTTAACCGGGACAGCCTACGAGCAGTACTTC | CASSLTGTAYEQYF
TRBJ2-3 | TRBD1 | - | TRBV5-8 | TGTGCCAGCAGCAAACAGGGGGTGAAGGCTGATACGCAGTATTTT | CASSKQGVKADTQYF
TRBJ2-7 | - | many | TRBV20-1 | TGCAGCGCAAATGGAGGGAGCCGCCGGGACGAGCAGTACTTC | CSANGGSRRDEQYF
TRBJ2-5 | - | many | TRBV5-1 | TGCGCCAGCAGCACTCGTCCATGGGCGGGAAGGGAGACCCAGTACTTC | CASSTRPWAGRETQYF
TRBJ1-5 | TRBD1 | many | TRBV30 | TGTGCCTGGAGTGCAGGACAGGGGAGCAATCAGCCCCAGCATTTT | CAWSAGQGSNQPQHF
TRBJ2-1 | - | many | TRBV25-1 | TGTGCCAGCGGGTCTGGGTACAATGAGCAGTTCTTC | CASGSGYNEQFF
TRBJ2-5 | TRBD2 | many | TRBV9 | TGTGCCAGCAGCGTATCTAGCGGGAAAGAGACCCAGTACTTC | CASSVSSGKETQYF
TRBJ2-3 | TRBD2 | few | TRBV20-1 | TGCAGTGCGGGTATAGCGGGAGCGGCAGATACGCAGTATTTT | CSAGIAGAADTQYF
TRBJ1-5 | - | many | TRBV6-5 | TGTGCCAGCAGTTACACAGAGTATCAGCCCCAGCATTTT | CASSYTEYQPQHF
TRBJ2-7 | TRBD1 | many | TRBV6-5 | TGTGCCAGCAGTACCTCGACAGGGTTATACGAGCAGTACTTC | CASSTSTGLYEQYF
TRBJ1-4 | TRBD1 | many | TRBV6-2/TRBV6-3 | TGTGCCAGCAGTGACGCCGGACAGGGAAATGAAAAACTGTTTTTT | CASSDAGQGNEKLFF
TRBJ2-3 | - | few | TRBV9 | TGTGCCAGCAGCGAAACCACAGATACGCAGTATTTT | CASSETTDTQYF
TRBJ1-5 | - | few | TRBV27 | TGTGCCAGCAGTCCAAGGACAGTGAATCAGCCCCAGCATTTT | CASSPRTVNQPQHF
TRBJ2-4 | - | - | TRBV7-9 | TGTGCCAGCAGCTTAGCGAGTCATTGGGAAAACATTCAGTACTTC | CASSLASHWENIQYF
TRBJ2-1 | - | - | TRBV11-2 | TGTGCCAGCAGCTTAGGGACAGCGAGGAATGAGCAGTTCTTC | CASSLGTARNEQFF